These 10 T cell receptor beta chains share one sample of origin, sequenced in a study of blood T cell repertoires in COVID-19. Assay: immunoSEQ multiplex PCR; the TCRdb copy retains only in-frame clones and omits some. The data hold about 57,000 clones, with over 75% observed a single time. Material for sequencing was peripheral blood. The origin of the receptors is a human donor in a cohort sampled during active COVID-19.

The chain couples TRBV30 to TRBJ1-5, with 9 bases that match TRBD1. The junction had 4 bases not matched to a gene; V was cut back by 1 base and J by 3 bases. This CDR3 spans 15 amino acids. Germline CDR1 reads GTSNPN; CDR2 reads SVGIG (reference sequence). The CDR3 DNA follows: TGTGCCTGGAGTGGGGGGACAGGGAACAATCAGCCCCAGCATTTT. Translated, it gives CAWSGGTGNNQPQHF.

This chain uses TRBV5-6 with TRBJ2-2; a possible D gene is TRBD1 (6 bases). The V gene's germline CDR1 is SGHDT and CDR2 YYEEEE. The CDR3 totals 16 residues. Trimming removed 4 bases from V and 4 bases from J, with 17 bases in between. The CDR3 is CASSGGWDTITGELFF. The CDR3 coding sequence is TGTGCCAGCAGCGGGGGATGGGACACCATCACCGGGGAGCTGTTTTTT.

In its sample, this clone was seen a few times. V and J are TRBV23-1 and TRBJ2-2; 9 bases fit TRBD1. TRBV23-1 is flagged as an ORF with uncertain function. The junction had 13 bases not matched to a gene; V was cut back by 6 bases and J by 5 bases. The CDR3 is made up of 17 amino acids. The CDR3 region is CASSNLRGTGLTGELFF. DNA for the CDR3: TGCGCCAGCAGCAATCTGCGCGGGACAGGGTTGACCGGGGAGCTGTTTTTT.

J is TRBJ2-1 and V is TRBV21-1; TRBD2 is the table's D call and was not checked against the DNA. TRBV21-1 is flagged as a pseudogene. This CDR3 has 16 amino acids. The CDR3 loop is CASSNLSAGGYNEQFF. The CDR3 coding sequence is TGTGCCAGCAGCAATTTATCAGCGGGGGGCTACAATGAGCAGTTCTTC.

This clone occurred a few times. The V gene is TRBV28, the J gene TRBJ2-7; D gene uncertain. The V and J ends lost 6 bases and 13 bases respectively, with 16 bases between them. The CDR3 is 11 residues long. The germline gives CDR1 MDHEN, CDR2 SYDVKM. CDR3 sequence: CASSMVGPHYF. CDR3 bases: TGTGCCAGCAGCATGGTGGGCCCGCACTACTTC.

This sequence joins TRBV7-8 and TRBJ2-7; D is ambiguous. The CDR3 runs 12 residues. Germline V lookup: CDR1 SGHVS, CDR2 FQNEAQ. Trimming stripped 5 bases from V and 2 bases from J, with 7 bases between. CDR3 sequence: CASSQPAYEQYF. The CDR3 nucleotides read TGTGCCAGCAGCCAGCCGGCCTACGAGCAGTACTTC.

The V gene is TRBV3-1 (or the pseudogene TRBV3-2), the J gene TRBJ2-2, with 14 nucleotides matching TRBD2. CDR1 is LGHDT, CDR2 YNNKEL, per germline (reference sequence). There are 17 residues in the CDR3. V lost 1 base, J lost 5 bases, and 3 bases stayed unmatched. Here the CDR3 reads CASSQGGLAGVTGELFF. CDR3 nucleotide sequence: TGTGCCAGCAGCCAAGGGGGACTAGCGGGGGTGACCGGGGAGCTGTTTTTT.

The chain uses TRBV19 and TRBJ2-1, with D possibly TRBD1 on 5 matching bases. The CDR3 has 14 amino acids. In germline, CDR1 is LNHDA, CDR2 SQIVND (reference sequence). The V end lost 6 bases, the J end lost 5 bases, and 14 bases lay between the germline ends. CDR3 in amino acids: CASRMGPPNNEQFF. The CDR3, as DNA: TGTGCCAGTAGAATGGGGCCCCCGAACAATGAGCAGTTCTTC.

This chain connects TRBV5-1 to TRBJ2-2; the D gene is possibly TRBD2 (6 bases). The CDR3 contains 15 residues. V dropped 6 bases and J dropped 1 base, with 13 bases sitting between them. The V gene's germline CDR1 is SGHRS and CDR2 YFSETQ. The CDR3 DNA reads TGCGCCAGCAACCCCCGGGAGAAGAACACCGGGGAGCTGTTTTTT. This codes for CASNPREKNTGELFF. The complete variable domain, with remaining parts taken from reference TRBV5-1 and TRBJ2-2, reads KAGVTQTPRYLIKTRGQQVTLSCSPISGHRSVSWYQQTPGQGLQFLFEYFSETQRNKGNFPGRFSGRQFSNSRSEMNVSTLELGDSALYLCASNPREKNTGELFFGEGSRLTVL.

The J gene is TRBJ2-6, the V gene TRBV6-6, with 8 bases lining up with TRBD1. This CDR3 is 18 amino acids long. The ends lost 5 bases at V and 4 bases at J; junction bases unmatched: 13. Germline CDR1 reads MNHNY; CDR2 reads SVGAGI (reference sequence). CDR3 coding DNA: TGTGCCAGCAGTCTGCAGGGGGCCTTAGCTTCAGGGGCCAACGTCCTGACTTTC. Translating gives CASSLQGALASGANVLTF.